This T cell receptor beta chain appears in the sequencing data of a study of T cell repertoires in cytomegalovirus infection. Study background: Public TCR beta signatures provided an indication of both CMV infection and a matching HLA type.

CDR3 length equals 12 residues. Germline V gene data show CDR1 as MNHEY and CDR2 as SMNVEV (reference sequence). V shed 6 bases and J shed 1 base, with 3 bases lying between them. In TCRdb, the reads were re-called with MiXCR into one record per CDR3 protein. The sample has fewer than 550,000 distinct CDR3 sequences, 15% to 20% seen once. This clonotype was picked up many times. This sequence originates from a human donor in good health (CMV status not recorded). Some clones in this sample may be carry-over from other donors' samples. This chain connects TRBV27 to TRBJ2-2; no clear D gene. The sample consisted of CD8+ T cells from PBMCs. The CDR3 loop reads CASSLNTGELFF. In nucleotides, the CDR3 is TGTGCCAGCAGCCTGAACACCGGGGAGCTGTTTTTT.